The present T cell receptor beta chain was sequenced within a study of blood T cell repertoires in COVID-19. Trimming stripped 0 bases from V and 8 bases from J, with 11 bases between. Germline lookup yields CDR1 SGHTA and CDR2 FQGNSA. This CDR3 contains 15 residues. The assay was immunoSEQ multiplex PCR, and TCRdb's table has in-frame clones only and misses some. The profile covers some 330,000 clones, with around 86% appearing a single time and less than 4.5% taken by the ten largest. Sequencing was performed on PBMCs or T cells enriched from blood (not recorded which). This clonotype originated in a man aged 30 to 39 who had recovered from COVID-19. J is TRBJ1-6 and V is TRBV7-2, with unresolved D. For the CDR3, the DNA is TGTGCCAGCAGCTTAGCCGCCGGGAATGATTCACCCCTCCACTTT. Translating it yields CASSLAAGNDSPLHF. Full variable domain (outside the CDR3, taken from reference TRBV7-2 and TRBJ1-6): GAGVSQSPSNKVTEKGKDVELRCDPISGHTALYWYRQSLGQGLEFLIYFQGNSAPDKSGLPSDRFSAERTGGSVSTLTIQRTQQEDSAVYLCASSLAAGNDSPLHFGNGTRLTVT.